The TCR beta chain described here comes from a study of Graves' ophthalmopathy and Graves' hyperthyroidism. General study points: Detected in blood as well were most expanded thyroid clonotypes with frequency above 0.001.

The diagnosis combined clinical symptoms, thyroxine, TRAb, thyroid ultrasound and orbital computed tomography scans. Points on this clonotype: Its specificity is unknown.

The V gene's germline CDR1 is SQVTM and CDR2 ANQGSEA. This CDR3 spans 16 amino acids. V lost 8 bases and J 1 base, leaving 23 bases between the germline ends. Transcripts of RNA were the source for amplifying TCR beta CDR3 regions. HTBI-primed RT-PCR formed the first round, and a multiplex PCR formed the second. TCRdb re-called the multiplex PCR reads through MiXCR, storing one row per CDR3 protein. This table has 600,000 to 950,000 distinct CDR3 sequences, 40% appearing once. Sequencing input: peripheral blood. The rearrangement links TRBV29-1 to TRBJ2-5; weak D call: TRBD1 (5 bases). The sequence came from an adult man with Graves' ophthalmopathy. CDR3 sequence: CSFTRSRADPQETQYF. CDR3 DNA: TGCAGCTTCACAAGATCCAGGGCGGATCCCCAAGAGACCCAGTACTTC.